A selection of T cell receptor beta chains follows, all from one sample in a study of cytomegalovirus exposure and HLA in healthy donors. Some clones are missing from TCRdb's copy, which holds only in-frame ones; the method was immunoSEQ multiplex PCR. Seen here are over 150,000 clones, less than 90% observed once, and the top ten hold under 25%. Material for sequencing was PBMCs. These receptors came from a man between 18 and 29 years old in good health and CMV-seropositive. Each CDR3 is given with its conserved first and last residue. The D gene is left open where the match is weak. Rows give clone size only sometimes, using once, few, many, or a class for an expanded clone.

j_call: TRBJ1-5
d_call: -
v_call: TRBV28
cdr3_length: 16
clone_size: -
cdr3_aa: CASSLTPGVSNQPQHF
cdr3_nt: TGTGCCAGCAGCCTCACCCCCGGGGTGAGCAATCAGCCCCAGCATTTT

j_call: TRBJ2-7
d_call: -
v_call: TRBV4-1
cdr3_length: 16
clone_size: -
cdr3_aa: CASSQDRARASREQYF
cdr3_nt: TGCGCCAGCAGCCAAGATAGGGCCAGGGCGTCGAGGGAGCAGTACTTC

j_call: TRBJ2-1
d_call: TRBD1
v_call: TRBV2
cdr3_length: 17
clone_size: -
cdr3_aa: CASSHPTGGSVNDEQFF
cdr3_nt: TGTGCCAGCAGTCATCCGACAGGGGGCTCCGTAAACGATGAGCAGTTCTTC

j_call: TRBJ1-1
d_call: -
v_call: TRBV6-1
cdr3_length: 12
clone_size: -
cdr3_aa: CASSEDSTEAFF
cdr3_nt: TGTGCCAGCAGCGAGGACAGCACTGAAGCTTTCTTT

j_call: TRBJ2-3
d_call: TRBD2
v_call: TRBV10-2
cdr3_length: 17
clone_size: -
cdr3_aa: CASTYPGSGRSTDTQYF
cdr3_nt: TGCGCCAGCACCTACCCGGGGAGCGGGAGATCCACAGATACGCAGTATTTT

j_call: TRBJ1-2
d_call: TRBD1
v_call: TRBV6-1
cdr3_length: 14
clone_size: -
cdr3_aa: CASSAGQTHYGYTF
cdr3_nt: TGTGCCAGCAGTGCGGGACAGACCCACTATGGCTACACCTTC

j_call: TRBJ2-7
d_call: -
v_call: TRBV7-6
cdr3_length: 16
clone_size: -
cdr3_aa: CASSNPYRGAGYEQYF
cdr3_nt: TGTGCCAGCAGCAACCCCTATCGGGGGGCCGGCTACGAGCAGTACTTC

j_call: TRBJ1-3
d_call: TRBD1
v_call: TRBV2
cdr3_length: 16
clone_size: -
cdr3_aa: CASSEAGTGFGNTIYF
cdr3_nt: TGTGCCAGCAGTGAAGCAGGGACAGGGTTTGGAAACACCATATATTTT

j_call: TRBJ2-5
d_call: -
v_call: TRBV5-4
cdr3_length: 11
clone_size: -
cdr3_aa: CASSVKETQYF
cdr3_nt: TGTGCCAGCAGCGTTAAAGAGACCCAGTACTTC

j_call: TRBJ1-3
d_call: -
v_call: TRBV7-2
cdr3_length: 14
clone_size: -
cdr3_aa: CASSRRGSGNTIYF
cdr3_nt: TGTGCCAGCAGCCGCAGGGGCTCTGGAAACACCATATATTTT

j_call: TRBJ2-5
d_call: -
v_call: TRBV10-3
cdr3_length: 13
clone_size: -
cdr3_aa: CAISEAVLETQYF
cdr3_nt: TGTGCCATCAGTGAGGCGGTTTTAGAGACCCAGTACTTC

j_call: TRBJ2-3
d_call: -
v_call: TRBV6-5
cdr3_length: 14
clone_size: -
cdr3_aa: CASSIEGYSDTQYF
cdr3_nt: TGTGCCAGCAGCATCGAGGGTTACTCAGATACGCAGTATTTT

j_call: TRBJ2-1
d_call: TRBD2
v_call: TRBV5-1
cdr3_length: 15
clone_size: -
cdr3_aa: CASSFTSGTYNEQFF
cdr3_nt: TGCGCCAGCAGCTTTACTAGCGGCACCTACAATGAGCAGTTCTTC

j_call: TRBJ2-7
d_call: -
v_call: TRBV7-9
cdr3_length: 16
clone_size: medium-sized
cdr3_aa: CASSLEQARTPYEQYF
cdr3_nt: TGTGCCAGCAGCTTAGAGCAGGCGCGGACTCCCTACGAGCAGTACTTC

j_call: TRBJ2-1
d_call: TRBD2
v_call: TRBV2
cdr3_length: 16
clone_size: -
cdr3_aa: CASRSFLAGGNDEQFF
cdr3_nt: TGTGCCAGCAGGTCCTTCTTAGCGGGGGGGAATGATGAGCAGTTCTTC

j_call: TRBJ2-6
d_call: TRBD1
v_call: TRBV19
cdr3_length: 17
clone_size: -
cdr3_aa: CASSATTGVGGANVLTF
cdr3_nt: TGTGCCAGTAGCGCGACAACAGGGGTTGGAGGGGCCAACGTCCTGACTTTC

j_call: TRBJ1-1
d_call: TRBD1
v_call: TRBV6-5
cdr3_length: 14
clone_size: -
cdr3_aa: CASRTTTGSAEAFF
cdr3_nt: TGTGCCAGCAGAACAACGACAGGGTCGGCTGAAGCTTTCTTT

j_call: TRBJ2-3
d_call: TRBD2
v_call: TRBV30
cdr3_length: 14
clone_size: -
cdr3_aa: CAWTGLAGPDTQYF
cdr3_nt: TGTGCCTGGACTGGACTAGCGGGACCAGATACGCAGTATTTT

j_call: TRBJ2-7
d_call: -
v_call: TRBV5-1
cdr3_length: 14
clone_size: -
cdr3_aa: CASSAQGKVYEQYF
cdr3_nt: TGCGCCAGCAGCGCTCAGGGGAAAGTCTACGAGCAGTACTTC

j_call: TRBJ1-2
d_call: -
v_call: TRBV19
cdr3_length: 13
clone_size: -
cdr3_aa: CASTKGIGYGYTF
cdr3_nt: TGTGCCAGTACGAAGGGGATCGGCTATGGCTACACCTTC

j_call: TRBJ2-1
d_call: TRBD2
v_call: TRBV11-3
cdr3_length: 16
clone_size: -
cdr3_aa: CASSLDRGGFYNEQFF
cdr3_nt: TGTGCCAGCAGCTTAGATCGCGGGGGGTTTTACAATGAGCAGTTCTTC

j_call: TRBJ2-3
d_call: TRBD2
v_call: TRBV6-4
cdr3_length: 15
clone_size: once
cdr3_aa: CASSLSGGAVDTQYF
cdr3_nt: TGTGCCAGCAGCCTTAGCGGGGGGGCTGTGGATACGCAGTATTTT

j_call: TRBJ2-3
d_call: -
v_call: TRBV4-2
cdr3_length: 12
clone_size: few
cdr3_aa: CASSQPGLTQYF
cdr3_nt: TGTGCCAGCAGTCAACCGGGACTTACGCAGTATTTT

j_call: TRBJ1-1
d_call: -
v_call: TRBV11-2
cdr3_length: 15
clone_size: -
cdr3_aa: CASSLGAAMNTEAFF
cdr3_nt: TGTGCCAGCAGCTTAGGAGCAGCGATGAACACTGAAGCTTTCTTT

j_call: TRBJ2-3
d_call: TRBD2
v_call: TRBV4-1
cdr3_length: 20
clone_size: -
cdr3_aa: CASSQPVGLAGPGGTDTQYF
cdr3_nt: TGCGCCAGCAGCCAACCCGTCGGACTAGCGGGGCCGGGCGGCACAGATACGCAGTATTTT

j_call: TRBJ2-6
d_call: TRBD1
v_call: TRBV7-2
cdr3_length: 22
clone_size: -
cdr3_aa: CASSLARRDRFNSEAGANVLTF
cdr3_nt: TGTGCCAGCAGCTTAGCGCGGAGGGACAGGTTTAATTCTGAGGCTGGGGCCAACGTCCTGACTTTC

j_call: TRBJ1-2
d_call: -
v_call: TRBV2
cdr3_length: 14
clone_size: -
cdr3_aa: CASSRLAGGLVYTF
cdr3_nt: TGTGCCAGCAGTCGACTAGCGGGGGGGCTTGTCTACACCTTC

j_call: TRBJ2-7
d_call: -
v_call: TRBV9
cdr3_length: 13
clone_size: -
cdr3_aa: CASSPRTSYEQYF
cdr3_nt: TGTGCCAGCAGCCCGAGAACCTCCTACGAGCAGTACTTC

j_call: TRBJ2-2
d_call: -
v_call: TRBV14
cdr3_length: 17
clone_size: -
cdr3_aa: CASSQLPLTGNTGELFF
cdr3_nt: TGTGCCAGCAGCCAATTGCCACTTACAGGGAACACCGGGGAGCTGTTTTTT

j_call: TRBJ1-1
d_call: TRBD1
v_call: TRBV19
cdr3_length: 14
clone_size: once
cdr3_aa: CASNNRQGATEAFF
cdr3_nt: TGTGCCAGTAATAACCGACAGGGGGCGACTGAAGCTTTCTTT

j_call: TRBJ1-3
d_call: -
v_call: TRBV18
cdr3_length: 16
clone_size: -
cdr3_aa: CASSPSGVVGGNTIYF
cdr3_nt: TGTGCCAGCTCACCCTCGGGGGTGGTCGGTGGAAACACCATATATTTT

j_call: TRBJ1-1
d_call: TRBD1
v_call: TRBV6-5
cdr3_length: 14
clone_size: once
cdr3_aa: CASSPTGAINEAFF
cdr3_nt: TGTGCCAGCAGTCCGACAGGGGCGATCAATGAAGCTTTCTTT

j_call: TRBJ2-3
d_call: TRBD1
v_call: TRBV29-1
cdr3_length: 13
clone_size: -
cdr3_aa: CSGGQGRTDTQYF
cdr3_nt: TGCAGCGGTGGACAGGGGAGAACAGATACGCAGTATTTT

j_call: TRBJ2-4
d_call: -
v_call: TRBV29-1
cdr3_length: 14
clone_size: -
cdr3_aa: CSVSSVLAENIQYF
cdr3_nt: TGCAGCGTATCCAGTGTTTTAGCCGAAAACATTCAGTACTTC

j_call: TRBJ1-5
d_call: TRBD1
v_call: TRBV7-2
cdr3_length: 14
clone_size: -
cdr3_aa: CASSFDRVNQPQHF
cdr3_nt: TGTGCCAGCAGCTTTGACAGGGTCAATCAGCCCCAGCATTTT

j_call: TRBJ1-5
d_call: TRBD1
v_call: TRBV19
cdr3_length: 15
clone_size: -
cdr3_aa: CASRVDRGPNQPQHF
cdr3_nt: TGTGCCAGTAGAGTGGACAGGGGACCCAATCAGCCCCAGCATTTT

j_call: TRBJ2-5
d_call: -
v_call: TRBV7-2
cdr3_length: 15
clone_size: -
cdr3_aa: CASSLPGQGGETQYF
cdr3_nt: TGTGCCAGCAGCTTACCCGGCCAGGGAGGCGAGACCCAGTACTTC

j_call: TRBJ2-1
d_call: TRBD2
v_call: TRBV11-2
cdr3_length: 16
clone_size: -
cdr3_aa: CASSLRQREGYNEQFF
cdr3_nt: TGTGCCAGCAGCTTACGCCAGCGGGAGGGGTACAATGAGCAGTTCTTC

j_call: TRBJ2-3
d_call: -
v_call: TRBV6-5
cdr3_length: 15
clone_size: -
cdr3_aa: CASSYSSLNTDTQYF
cdr3_nt: TGTGCCAGCAGTTATAGCTCCCTCAACACAGATACGCAGTATTTT

j_call: TRBJ1-5
d_call: -
v_call: TRBV6-1
cdr3_length: 16
clone_size: -
cdr3_aa: CASSESTAYSNQPQHF
cdr3_nt: TGTGCCAGCAGTGAGTCGACAGCATATAGCAATCAGCCCCAGCATTTT

j_call: TRBJ1-5
d_call: -
v_call: TRBV19
cdr3_length: 16
clone_size: -
cdr3_aa: CASSIWGEGLWQPQHF
cdr3_nt: TGTGCCAGTAGTATTTGGGGAGAGGGCCTCTGGCAGCCCCAGCATTTT

j_call: TRBJ2-7
d_call: TRBD2
v_call: TRBV2
cdr3_length: 17
clone_size: -
cdr3_aa: CASRVPIAGTLTYEQYF
cdr3_nt: TGTGCCAGCAGGGTTCCCATAGCGGGGACTCTAACCTACGAGCAGTACTTC

j_call: TRBJ2-1
d_call: -
v_call: TRBV9
cdr3_length: 15
clone_size: once
cdr3_aa: CASSGDRSYQVEQFF
cdr3_nt: TGTGCCAGCAGTGGTGACAGGAGTTACCAAGTTGAGCAGTTCTTC

j_call: TRBJ1-1
d_call: -
v_call: TRBV7-9
cdr3_length: 13
clone_size: -
cdr3_aa: CASSDSPREEAFF
cdr3_nt: TGTGCCAGCAGCGACAGCCCGCGAGAGGAGGCTTTCTTT

j_call: TRBJ2-7
d_call: -
v_call: TRBV6-5
cdr3_length: 14
clone_size: -
cdr3_aa: CASSYSQAGIGQYF
cdr3_nt: TGTGCCAGCAGTTACTCGCAGGCCGGAATAGGGCAGTACTTC

j_call: TRBJ2-3
d_call: TRBD2
v_call: TRBV2
cdr3_length: 14
clone_size: -
cdr3_aa: CASRGTSGTDTQYF
cdr3_nt: TGTGCCAGCAGGGGGACTAGCGGTACAGATACGCAGTATTTT

j_call: TRBJ1-5
d_call: -
v_call: TRBV6-1
cdr3_length: 13
clone_size: -
cdr3_aa: CASSDKFAGPQHF
cdr3_nt: TGTGCCAGCAGTGATAAGTTCGCGGGGCCCCAGCATTTT